What follows are 32 T cell receptor beta chains derived from one specimen sequenced in a study of T cell repertoires in cytomegalovirus infection. TCRdb reprocessed the reads with MiXCR, giving one entry per CDR3 protein. Of a few hundred thousand distinct CDR3 sequences in the sample, about a quarter were seen once. Sample: PBMCs. Receptors originate from a human donor in good health (CMV status not recorded). Some clones in this sample may be carry-over from other donors' samples.

This clonotype was observed many times. The chain is built from TRBV19 and TRBJ1-1, with a tentative D call TRBD1 (5 bases). The CDR3 has 12 amino acids. The germline V gene has CDR1 LNHDA and CDR2 SQIVND (reference sequence). The V gene lost 7 bases and the J gene lost 10 bases, with 16 bases spanning the gap. The CDR3 region has the DNA TGTGCCAGTACTGCGGACAATCGAGGAGCTTTCTTT. It translates to CASTADNRGAFF.

The chain links TRBV6-2 or TRBV6-3 to TRBJ2-7; D is unresolved. The germline CDR1 and CDR2 sequences are MNHEY and SVGEGT. V lost 5 bases to trimming and J lost 0 bases, with 5 bases between them. The CDR3 has 12 amino acids. In DNA, the CDR3 is TGTGCCAGCAGTCAAAGCTCCTACGAGCAGTACGTC. Protein: CASSQSSYEQYV.

This clonotype was found a few times. V and J are TRBV7-9 and TRBJ1-4; D is perhaps TRBD1 (6 bases). Germline lookup yields CDR1 SEHNR and CDR2 FQNEAQ (reference sequence). Trimming took off 3 bases at V and 0 bases at J, with 11 bases between the two ends. The CDR3 loop spans 16 amino acids. The CDR3 spells CASSFRQEPTNEKLFF. CDR3 sequence (DNA): TGTGCCAGCAGCTTCCGACAGGAACCAACTAATGAAAAACTGTTTTTT.

This clonotype was found many times. The V call is TRBV7-9, the J call TRBJ2-7, with 8 bases fitting TRBD1. Per germline, CDR1 SEHNR and CDR2 FQNEAQ (reference sequence). The CDR3 sequence is 16 residues long. J lost 1 base, V lost 2 bases, and 7 bases had no gene match. CDR3 DNA sequence: TGTGCCAGCAGCTTAAGGCCCGGGACAGGATCCTACGAGCAGTACTTC. Translating it yields CASSLRPGTGSYEQYF.

Ten or more counts support this clonotype. The J gene is TRBJ1-5, the V gene TRBV7-9; 12 nucleotides line up with TRBD1. The germline V gene has CDR1 SEHNR and CDR2 FQNEAQ (reference sequence). This CDR3 contains 18 residues. Unmatched junction bases numbered 9, after V lost 4 bases and J lost 2 bases. This chain's CDR3 is CASSSTGTGGVRNQPQHF. CDR3 nucleotides: TGTGCCAGCAGCTCTACCGGGACAGGGGGCGTGCGCAATCAGCCCCAGCATTTT. The full variable domain, its missing parts supplied by reference TRBV7-9 and TRBJ1-5, is DTGVSQNPRHKITKRGQNVTFRCDPISEHNRLYWYRQTLGQGPEFLTYFQNEAQLEKSRLLSDRFSAERPKGSFSTLEIQRTEQGDSAMYLCASSSTGTGGVRNQPQHFGDGTRLSIL.

This clonotype was counted once. J is TRBJ1-5 and V is TRBV28; tentative D call: TRBD1 (6 bases). Deletions cut 6 bases from V and 1 base from J, with 16 bases between. The V gene's germline CDR1 is MDHEN and CDR2 SYDVKM. There are 16 residues in the CDR3. As DNA, the CDR3 is TGTGCCAGCAGAACCCCCCCGGGGGGCAGCAATCAGCCCCAGCATTTT. It encodes CASRTPPGGSNQPQHF.

This clonotype was seen only once. The chain is built from TRBV6-1 and TRBJ1-2; possibly TRBD1 for D (5 bases). The germline V gene encodes CDR1 MNHNS and CDR2 SASEGT. The CDR3 is made up of 12 amino acids. V lost 0 bases to trimming and J lost 6 bases, with 5 bases between them. As DNA, the CDR3 is TGTGCCAGCAGTGAAGCCAGGGATGGCTACACCTTC. Its protein is CASSEARDGYTF.

About this clonotype itself: Its ends do not fully match the called genes, so a read error is possible. The rearrangement joins TRBV7-7 to TRBJ2-1; D unclear. The V gene's germline CDR1 is SSHAT and CDR2 FNYEAQ (reference sequence). The CDR3 is 14 residues long. CDR3 sequence (DNA): TGTGCTAGCAGCTTTGGCGGTATATACAATGAGCAGTTCTTC. It yields the protein CASSFGGIYNEQFF. The full variable domain, completed using reference TRBV7-7 and TRBJ2-1, is GAGVSQSPRYKVTKRGQDVTLRCDPISSHATLYWYQQALGQGPEFLTYFNYEAQPDKSGLPSDRFSAERPEGSISTLTIQRTEQRDSAMYRCASSFGGIYNEQFFGPGTRLTVL.

This clonotype was picked up a small number of times. The gene calls are TRBV7-2 and TRBJ2-3; D gene uncertain. Trimming left V 1 base short and J 4 bases short, with 9 bases between. The CDR3 runs to 14 residues. CDR1 SGHTA and CDR2 FQGNSA come from the germline V gene. CDR3 bases: TGTGCCAGCAGCTTAGTGGGTACCTCAGATACGCAGTATTTT. This encodes CASSLVGTSDTQYF. The whole variable domain, remainder taken from reference TRBV7-2 and TRBJ2-3, is GAGVSQSPSNKVTEKGKDVELRCDPISGHTALYWYRQSLGQGLEFLIYFQGNSAPDKSGLPSDRFSAERTGGSVSTLTIQRTQQEDSAVYLCASSLVGTSDTQYFGPGTRLTVL.

The genes are TRBV4-3 and TRBJ2-7; D remains unclear. Germline CDR1 and CDR2: LGHNA and YSLEER. With 0 bases removed from V and 2 bases from J, the gap between germline ends came to 11 bases. This CDR3 spans 15 amino acids. CDR3 amino acids: CASSQDSRAPYEQYF. The CDR3 DNA reads TGCGCCAGCAGCCAAGATTCTAGGGCTCCCTACGAGCAGTACTTC.

The V call is TRBV25-1, the J call TRBJ1-6; D possibly corresponds to TRBD1 (5 bases). The CDR3 length is 15 residues. V gave up 5 bases and J gave up 7 bases, with 15 bases separating them. CDR1 and CDR2 (germline): MGHDK, SYGVNS. In nucleotides, the CDR3 is TGTGCCAGCAGTCTCAACGGCAGGGTCAATTCACCCCTCCACTTT. Translating gives CASSLNGRVNSPLHF.

The table lists this clonotype with a few counts. The chain carries TRBV19 and TRBJ2-1, with 16 bases matching TRBD2. The V gene end was trimmed by 1 base and the J gene end by 2 bases; junction bases not matched to a gene: 8. There are 20 residues in the CDR3. CDR1 and CDR2 from the germline V gene are LNHDA and SQIVND (reference sequence). The CDR3 DNA reads TGTGCCAGTAGTATAGGGGGCCCGGGACTAGCGGGGGGGACCTACAATGAGCAGTTCTTC. The encoded protein is CASSIGGPGLAGGTYNEQFF. Based on the CDR3 plus reference TRBV19 and TRBJ2-1, the full variable domain is DGGITQSPKYLFRKEGQNVTLSCEQNLNHDAMYWYRQDPGQGLRLIYYSQIVNDFQKGDIAEGYSVSREKKESFPLTVTSAQKNPTAFYLCASSIGGPGLAGGTYNEQFFGPGTRLTVL.

The chain joins TRBV29-1 to TRBJ1-1; D remains ambiguous. Germline CDR1 SQVTM, CDR2 ANQGSEA. The CDR3 spans 11 residues. Trimming left V 6 bases short and J 3 bases short, with 8 bases between. The CDR3: CSVRVHTEAFF. For the CDR3, the DNA is TGCAGCGTACGAGTCCACACTGAAGCTTTCTTT.

The CDR3 protein is CASSFEGNQPQHF. The CDR3 nucleotides are TGCGCCAGCAGCTTCGAGGGGAATCAGCCCCAGCATTTT. The rearrangement uses TRBV5-1 and TRBJ1-5; perhaps TRBD1 as D (5 bases). The length of the CDR3 is 13 residues. Germline assignment: CDR1 SGHRS and CDR2 YFSETQ. V lost 2 bases and J 4 bases, leaving 7 bases between the germline ends.

The V gene is TRBV6-6, the J gene TRBJ2-1, with 11 bases that match TRBD2. V was clipped by 10 bases and J by 6 bases; unmatched bases: 8. Germline CDR1 and CDR2: MNHNY and SVGAGI (reference sequence). The CDR3 runs to 14 residues. CDR3 nucleotide sequence: TGTGCCATCGCGGGGACTAGCGGAAGCAATGAGCAGTTCTTC. Amino acid sequence: CAIAGTSGSNEQFF.

Notes on this clonotype: The CDR3 carries no conserved terminal phenylalanine or tryptophan, so it likely arises from a read error. The CDR3 DNA follows: TGTGCCAGCAGCATTTACGGGAGGGCCGCAGATACGCAGTATCTT. Encoded protein: CASSIYGRAADTQYL. J is TRBJ2-3 and V is TRBV6-6; TRBD2 matches at 8 bases. Germline-derived CDR1 and CDR2 are MNHNY and SVGAGI (reference sequence). The CDR3 is 15 residues long. Trimming removed 6 bases from V and 4 bases from J; junction bases left unmatched: 9.

V is TRBV18 and J is TRBJ1-6; 9 bases match TRBD1. The V gene's germline CDR1 is KGHSH and CDR2 LQKENI. Germline trimming cut 0 bases from V and 6 bases from J; bases unmatched to any gene: 0. The CDR3 totals 15 residues. The CDR3 sequence: CASSPPTGGNSPLHF. DNA for the CDR3: TGTGCCAGCTCACCACCGACAGGGGGTAATTCACCCCTCCACTTT.

This clonotype was counted between two and nine times. This chain links TRBV7-3 with TRBJ2-3, with 8 nucleotides matching TRBD2. Germline-derived CDR1 and CDR2 are SGHTA and FQGTGA. The CDR3 is 15 residues long. The J segment lost 4 bases and the V segment lost 6 bases, leaving 9 bases of the junction unmatched. CDR3 loop: CASSSAAGVADTQYF. The CDR3 DNA reads TGTGCCAGCAGTTCTGCAGCGGGAGTAGCAGATACGCAGTATTTT.

This chain joins TRBV6-2 or TRBV6-3 and TRBJ2-6; tentative D call: TRBD2 (6 bases). Per the germline V gene, CDR1 is MNHEY and CDR2 is SVGEGT. This CDR3 is built from 15 residues. Trimming left V 0 bases short and J 7 bases short, with 10 bases between. CDR3 coding DNA: TGTGCCAGCAGTTACTCGGGACTTCGAGCCAACGTCCTGACTTTC. Amino acids: CASSYSGLRANVLTF.

This clonotype was counted between two and nine times. Here the CDR3 reads CASSPGGGAAYEQYF. The CDR3 coding sequence is TGTGCCAGCAGCCCTGGAGGAGGGGCTGCGTACGAGCAGTACTTC. The rearrangement links TRBV7-9 to TRBJ2-7, with TRBD2 as a possible D gene (6 bases). Germline CDR1 reads SEHNR; CDR2 reads FQNEAQ (reference sequence). Trimming cost V 5 bases and J 4 bases, with 18 bases left between them. The CDR3 covers 15 residues.

V usage is TRBV18 and J usage is TRBJ2-1, with 8 bases that match TRBD1. V shed 4 bases, J shed 12 bases, and the junction held 8 bases outside the gene matches. CDR3 length: 13 residues. Per the germline V gene, CDR1 is KGHSH and CDR2 is LQKENI. CDR3 coding DNA: TGTGCCAGCTCACGTGGACAGGGCGAAGGGCAGTTCTTC. It translates to CASSRGQGEGQFF.

This clonotype has more than one count but fewer than ten. The rearrangement links TRBV25-1 to TRBJ1-2, with TRBD1 matching 9 bases. V shed 3 bases and J 8 bases; nucleotides not matched to a gene: 7. Germline CDR1 reads MGHDK; CDR2 reads SYGVNS. The CDR3 runs 14 residues. The CDR3 region is CASSETGTGLGYTF. The CDR3 DNA sequence: TGTGCCAGCAGTGAGACCGGGACAGGGCTCGGCTACACCTTC.

This clonotype was seen ten or more times. This chain joins TRBV7-2 and TRBJ2-2; 8 nucleotides line up with TRBD1. This CDR3 comprises 15 residues. The ends lost 3 bases at V and 4 bases at J; junction bases unmatched: 4. Germline-derived CDR1 and CDR2 are SGHTA and FQGNSA. CDR3 loop: CASSFGQGITGELFF. In nucleotides, the CDR3 is TGTGCCAGCAGCTTCGGACAGGGAATCACCGGGGAGCTGTTTTTT. The full variable domain, in which reference TRBV7-2 and TRBJ2-2 provide the parts outside the CDR3, is GAGVSQSPSNKVTEKGKDVELRCDPISGHTALYWYRQSLGQGLEFLIYFQGNSAPDKSGLPSDRFSAERTGGSVSTLTIQRTQQEDSAVYLCASSFGQGITGELFFGEGSRLTVL.

The chain employs TRBV19 and TRBJ2-1; D is ambiguous. The V end lost 3 bases, the J end lost 5 bases, and 11 bases lay between the germline ends. This CDR3 spans 14 amino acids. In germline, CDR1 is LNHDA, CDR2 SQIVND (reference sequence). The CDR3 nucleotides are TGTGCCAGTAGTATGGAGAATGGGCACAATGAGCAGTTCTTC. It encodes CASSMENGHNEQFF.

This chain uses TRBV19 with TRBJ2-1, with 7 positions matching TRBD1. The CDR3 runs to 13 residues. After removal of 4 bases from V and 6 bases from J, the junction contained 3 bases not matched to a gene. Germline V gene sequence: CDR1 LNHDA, CDR2 SQIVND (reference sequence). This CDR3 is CASSNRGFNEQFF. The CDR3 DNA follows: TGTGCCAGTAGTAACAGGGGATTCAATGAGCAGTTCTTC.

The chain has TRBV28 and TRBJ1-5, with D tentatively TRBD1 (6 bases). Germline CDR1 is MDHEN and CDR2 is SYDVKM. This CDR3 is 16 amino acids long. V gave up 5 bases and J gave up 0 bases, with 14 bases separating them. The chain's CDR3 is CASSLWTVSSNQPQHF. CDR3 coding DNA: TGTGCCAGCAGTCTCTGGACAGTTTCTAGCAATCAGCCCCAGCATTTT. Supplemented by reference TRBV28 and TRBJ1-5, the full variable domain reads DVKVTQSSRYLVKRTGEKVFLECVQDMDHENMFWYRQDPGLGLRLIYFSYDVKMKEKGDIPEGYSVSREKKERFSLILESASTNQTSMYLCASSLWTVSSNQPQHFGDGTRLSIL.

This chain connects TRBV11-2 to TRBJ2-1; TRBD1 matches 8 bases. CDR3 length: 17 amino acids. V shed 6 bases, J shed 5 bases, and the junction held 15 bases outside the gene matches. Germline loops: CDR1 SGHAT, CDR2 FQNNGV. CDR3 loop: CASSLPAGQGANNEQFF. Here the CDR3 DNA reads TGTGCCAGCAGTCTACCCGCCGGGCAGGGGGCAAACAATGAGCAGTTCTTC.

Many counts were recorded for this clonotype. The chain is built from TRBV19 and TRBJ2-7, with TRBD2 identical over 8 bases. Germline loops: CDR1 LNHDA, CDR2 SQIVND (reference sequence). V lost 3 bases, J lost 2 bases, and 9 bases stayed unmatched. The CDR3 is made up of 16 amino acids. The chain's CDR3 is CASSMLPGGPAYEQYF. CDR3 sequence (DNA): TGTGCCAGTAGTATGCTCCCGGGAGGGCCAGCCTACGAGCAGTACTTC. The full variable domain, rest sourced from reference TRBV19 and TRBJ2-7, is DGGITQSPKYLFRKEGQNVTLSCEQNLNHDAMYWYRQDPGQGLRLIYYSQIVNDFQKGDIAEGYSVSREKKESFPLTVTSAQKNPTAFYLCASSMLPGGPAYEQYFGPGTRLTVT.

V gene TRBV6-5 combines with J gene TRBJ2-1; D call uncertain. Germline-derived CDR1 and CDR2 are MNHEY and SVGAGI. The CDR3 is 16 residues long. V gave up 2 bases and J gave up 6 bases, with 17 bases separating them. The chain's CDR3 is CASSYLSVGNPNEQFF. CDR3 sequence (DNA): TGTGCCAGCAGTTACCTGTCCGTCGGAAATCCCAATGAGCAGTTCTTC.

This clonotype was recorded a few times. This chain joins TRBV6-6 and TRBJ1-1; D is uncertain. The V end lost 2 bases, the J end lost 5 bases, and 12 bases lay between the germline ends. Germline V gene lookup returns CDR1 MNHNY and CDR2 SVGAGI (reference sequence). The CDR3 is 14 residues long. The CDR3 loop reads CASSYNPYGTEAFF. CDR3 DNA: TGTGCCAGCAGTTACAACCCCTACGGGACTGAAGCTTTCTTT.

This clonotype was observed a handful of times. The chain links TRBV9 to TRBJ2-7; D might be TRBD2 (6 bases). The CDR3 totals 16 residues. CDR1 is SGDLS, CDR2 YYNGEE, per germline. The germline V and J ends were trimmed by 0 bases and 3 bases, with 16 bases remaining between them. DNA for the CDR3: TGTGCCAGCAGCGTAGTGATTCGGGAGTGGGACTACGAGCAGTACGTC. Translation: CASSVVIREWDYEQYV.

V gene TRBV10-3 combines with J gene TRBJ2-1, with TRBD2 identical over 15 bases. The germline V gene has CDR1 ENHRY and CDR2 SYGVKD. Unmatched junction bases numbered 7, after V lost 7 bases and J lost 6 bases. The CDR3 totals 16 residues. The CDR3 coding sequence is TGTGCCATCAATATCGGGACTAGCGGGAGGAGCAATGAGCAGTTCTTC. Amino acid sequence: CAINIGTSGRSNEQFF.